The entry below gives a single T cell receptor beta chain sequence along with its context. Antigen unknown. Lacking the conserved final phenylalanine or tryptophan, this CDR3 likely reflects a read error. This CDR3 has 11 residues. Germline lookup yields CDR1 MNHNS and CDR2 SASEGT. Trimming took 9 bases from V and 4 from J, leaving 10 bases between them. This record belongs to a study of tumor and adjacent non-tumor tissue in lung cancer. Study-wide background: Histology: about twelve adenocarcinoma, a couple of squamous cell carcinoma, 1 small cell lung cancer. The study's findings and limits: Significantly higher TCR diversity was found in tumor than normal lung. Shorter survival was associated with higher TCR diversity in tumors.

The library came from three nested PCR rounds adapted from ARM-PCR protocols. From the multiplex PCR reads, TCRdb called clonotypes with MiXCR, one entry per CDR3 protein. The data contain about 80,000 distinct CDR3 sequences, more than 80% of them singletons. No cell sorting was done before RNA was extracted from the tissue. This non-tumor lung sample came from over 3 cm beyond the tumor edge. Donors were chemotherapy-naive, newly diagnosed lung cancer surgical patients in China, August–late 2014. This receptor was taken from a man aged 60 to 69 with non-small cell lung cancer. V gene TRBV6-1 combines with J gene TRBJ2-7; no clear D. The sequenced material came from distant non-tumor lung tissue. CDR3 in DNA: TGTGCCAGTAGTTCCCCATACGAGCAGTACCTC. Translated: CASSSPYEQYL.